Each of the 13 T cell receptor beta chains below was sequenced from the same sample in a study of T cell responses to AZD1222 COVID-19 vaccine. The assay was immunoSEQ multiplex PCR, and TCRdb's table has in-frame clones only and misses some. In the table there are about 130,000 clones, 75% to 90% of which are singletons. The input for sequencing was peripheral blood, taken on day 0 of AZD1222 vaccination. These receptor sequences come from an adult in good health.

V usage is TRBV15 and J usage is TRBJ1-2; D is undetermined. In germline, CDR1 is LNHNV, CDR2 YYDKDF (reference sequence). CDR3 size: 13 residues. V lost 0 bases to trimming and J lost 7 bases, with 9 bases between them. CDR3 sequence: CATSRDAQSGYTF. The CDR3 nucleotides are TGTGCCACCAGCAGAGATGCGCAGAGTGGCTACACCTTC.

J is TRBJ1-5 and V is TRBV5-1; D is unresolved. This CDR3 spans 15 amino acids. Germline loops: CDR1 SGHRS, CDR2 YFSETQ. V was cut by 0 bases and J by 0 bases, with 7 bases left in between. The CDR3 coding sequence is TGCGCCAGCAGCTTGGCGGCGGATAGCAATCAGCCCCAGCATTTT. Residues: CASSLAADSNQPQHF.

This chain joins TRBV11-2 and TRBJ2-3, with D perhaps matching TRBD1 (6 bases). This CDR3 contains 17 residues. The germline CDR1 and CDR2 sequences are SGHAT and FQNNGV. The germline V and J ends were trimmed by 5 bases and 2 bases, with 20 bases remaining between them. Here the CDR3 reads CASSPRTALPHTDTQYF. The DNA for the CDR3 is TGTGCCAGCAGCCCTCGGACAGCTTTACCCCACACAGATACGCAGTATTTT. Supplemented by reference TRBV11-2 and TRBJ2-3, the full variable domain reads EAGVAQSPRYKIIEKRQSVAFWCNPISGHATLYWYQQILGQGPKLLIQFQNNGVVDDSQLPKDRFSAERLKGVDSTLKIQPAKLEDSAVYLCASSPRTALPHTDTQYFGPGTRLTVL.

The chain carries TRBV18 and TRBJ2-3; D might be TRBD1 (6 bases). The CDR3 is made up of 16 amino acids. CDR1 is KGHSH, CDR2 LQKENI, per germline. Trimming took off 3 bases at V and 0 bases at J, with 13 bases between the two ends. The DNA for the CDR3 is TGTGCCAGCTCACCGTCGCAGGGGCTTAGCACAGATACGCAGTATTTT. Amino acids: CASSPSQGLSTDTQYF.

This clone was seen a few times. V is TRBV27 and J is TRBJ1-1; D is ambiguous. The CDR3 consists of 13 residues. V was trimmed by 3 bases and J by 3 bases, leaving 8 bases between them. Germline values: CDR1 MNHEY, CDR2 SMNVEV (reference sequence). CDR3 in DNA: TGTGCCAGCAGTTTTATCACGGACACTGAAGCTTTCTTT. As protein: CASSFITDTEAFF.

The J gene is TRBJ2-5, the V gene TRBV24-1; possible D gene TRBD2, 7 bases. The CDR3 is made up of 13 amino acids. V dropped 5 bases and J dropped 4 bases, with 10 bases sitting between them. Germline V gene sequence: CDR1 KGHDR, CDR2 SFDVKD. CDR3 in DNA: TGTGCCACCAGTGGTCGGGGGGCAGAGACCCAGTACTTC. This translates into CATSGRGAETQYF.

This rearrangement joins TRBV3-1 (or the pseudogene TRBV3-2) to TRBJ1-6, with TRBD1 matching 8 bases. V trimming: 0 bases; J trimming: 6 bases; junction bases outside the gene matches: 7. This CDR3 comprises 17 residues. The V gene's germline CDR1 is LGHDT and CDR2 YNNKEL (reference sequence). Here the CDR3 DNA reads TGTGCCAGCAGCCAAGATCTAACAGGGGGTGGTAATTCACCCCTCCACTTT. This sequence encodes CASSQDLTGGGNSPLHF.

CDR3 protein: CASSHRGTSGGPVSYEQYF. In nucleotides, the CDR3 is TGTGCCAGCAGCCACCGGGGGACTAGCGGGGGGCCCGTCTCCTACGAGCAGTACTTC. V is TRBV3-1 (or the pseudogene TRBV3-2) and J is TRBJ2-7; TRBD2 aligns across 15 bases. V trimming: 3 bases; J trimming: 0 bases; junction bases outside the gene matches: 9. The CDR3 loop spans 19 amino acids. Germline CDR1 is LGHDT and CDR2 is YNNKEL (reference sequence).

The chain combines TRBV28 with TRBJ2-2; D gene unclear. Germline V gives CDR1 MDHEN, CDR2 SYDVKM. The ends were cut back, 2 bases at V and 4 bases at J, with 14 bases in the middle. CDR3 length: 16 residues. CDR3 bases: TGTGCCAGCAGTTTAGGTATAGGGCAGAGCACCGGGGAGCTGTTTTTT. Translating gives CASSLGIGQSTGELFF.

The V gene is TRBV18, the J gene TRBJ1-6, with 10 bases that match TRBD1. Per germline, CDR1 KGHSH and CDR2 LQKENI. V gave up 1 base and J gave up 8 bases; unmatched junction bases: 5. The CDR3 extends over 16 amino acids. This chain's CDR3 is CASSPLDRGIDSPLHF. CDR3 sequence (DNA): TGTGCCAGCTCACCACTGGACAGGGGGATTGATTCACCCCTCCACTTT.

In its sample, this clone was seen once. This chain connects TRBV12-3 or TRBV12-4 to TRBJ1-1; 7 bases line up with TRBD1. The V gene end was trimmed by 5 bases and the J gene end by 7 bases; junction bases not matched to a gene: 7. This CDR3 spans 13 amino acids. The CDR3 sequence: CASSPTGRDEAFF. In nucleotides, the CDR3 is TGTGCCAGCAGTCCGACAGGGAGGGATGAAGCTTTCTTT.

This chain uses TRBV2 with TRBJ2-5; weak D call: TRBD2 (6 bases). The germline V gene has CDR1 SNHLY and CDR2 FYNNEI. The length of the CDR3 is 18 residues. The V and J ends lost 4 bases and 2 bases respectively, with 23 bases between them. The chain's CDR3 is CASSAFTQTEGTQETQYF. The CDR3, as DNA: TGTGCCAGCAGTGCATTTACCCAAACGGAGGGAACTCAAGAGACCCAGTACTTC.

This clone came up once. The gene calls are TRBV18 and TRBJ1-6; D gene ambiguous. V was shortened by 1 base and J by 5 bases, with 3 bases between the two germline ends. Germline V CDR1 and CDR2: KGHSH, LQKENI. The CDR3 has 13 residues. CDR3 nucleotide sequence: TGTGCCAGCTCACCACGTAATAATTCACCCCTCCACTTT. This encodes CASSPRNNSPLHF.